The 28 T cell receptor beta chains presented below share a single source sample, sequenced in a study of blood T cell repertoires in COVID-19. Libraries were prepared by immunoSEQ multiplex PCR; TCRdb keeps only in-frame clonotypes and omits some of them. The table lists about 51,000 clones, around 93% of them singletons. Sequencing input: peripheral blood. The receptors originated from a man aged 45-65 years with acute or convalescent COVID-19.

V is TRBV18 and J is TRBJ2-1; 8 bases are shared with TRBD1. The germline V gene has CDR1 KGHSH and CDR2 LQKENI. The CDR3 runs 14 residues. Germline trimming cut 1 base from V and 9 bases from J; bases unmatched to any gene: 5. The CDR3 DNA reads TGTGCCAGCTCACCACTCCAGGGGGCGCGTGAGCAGTTCTTC. Residues: CASSPLQGAREQFF.

This clone was counted once. The V call is TRBV11-2, the J call TRBJ2-5; TRBD2 matches at 10 bases. Germline trimming cut 1 base from V and 5 bases from J; bases unmatched to any gene: 7. CDR3 size: 16 residues. Germline CDR1 is SGHAT and CDR2 is FQNNGV. CDR3 bases: TGTGCCAGCAGCTTAGGTCAGCGGGGGGGCCGCGAGACCCAGTACTTC. It specifies CASSLGQRGGRETQYF.

DNA of the CDR3: TGTGCCACCACCCCCGGGAAGGGAAAGAACACTGAAGCTTTCTTT. This translates into CATTPGKGKNTEAFF. This rearrangement joins TRBV6-5 to TRBJ1-1; D not certain. Germline CDR1 reads MNHEY; CDR2 reads SVGAGI. There are 15 residues in the CDR3. Trimming left V 10 bases short and J 1 base short, with 19 bases between.

The genes are TRBV5-1 and TRBJ2-5; maybe TRBD2 (5 bases). Germline V lookup: CDR1 SGHRS, CDR2 YFSETQ. The CDR3 has 15 residues. The ends were cut back, 0 bases at V and 2 bases at J, with 11 bases in the middle. The CDR3 bases are TGCGCCAGCAGCTTGGTAGGACTCGTACAAGAGACCCAGTACTTC. This gives the protein CASSLVGLVQETQYF.

This clone was seen only once. The rearrangement links TRBV7-8 to TRBJ2-7; 8 nucleotides agree with TRBD2. V lost 2 bases to trimming and J lost 7 bases; unmatched junction nucleotides: 16. CDR3 size: 17 residues. The germline V gene encodes CDR1 SGHVS and CDR2 FQNEAQ. CDR3: CASSLIFASSGAQEQYF. DNA of the CDR3: TGTGCCAGCAGCTTAATTTTCGCAAGTAGCGGGGCCCAGGAGCAGTACTTC.

In its sample, this clone was seen once. This sequence joins TRBV18 and TRBJ2-7; maybe TRBD1 (7 bases). The ends were cut back, 4 bases at V and 3 bases at J, with 22 bases in the middle. This CDR3 spans 17 amino acids. Germline V lookup: CDR1 KGHSH, CDR2 LQKENI. CDR3 protein: CASSLSIAVQGGYEQYF. Written as DNA, the CDR3 is TGTGCCAGCTCACTAAGCATAGCGGTCCAGGGGGGCTACGAGCAGTACTTC.

The chain employs TRBV9 and TRBJ1-2; D remains ambiguous. The CDR3 length is 13 residues. The V gene's germline CDR1 is SGDLS and CDR2 YYNGEE. V dropped 3 bases and J dropped 4 bases, with 10 bases sitting between them. The CDR3 spells CASSGQMGYGYTF. CDR3 nucleotide sequence: TGTGCCAGCAGCGGACAAATGGGCTATGGCTACACCTTC.

CDR3 in amino acids: CATSPPGQATDTQYF. CDR3 in DNA: TGTGCCACCAGTCCCCCCGGACAGGCCACAGATACGCAGTATTTT. J is TRBJ2-3 and V is TRBV24-1; TRBD1 matches at 7 bases. The CDR3 is 15 amino acids. Looked up from germline, CDR1 is KGHDR and CDR2 is SFDVKD. Trimming cost V 6 bases and J 2 bases; bases outside gene matches: 7.

Regarding this clone: This sample also contains other DNA sequences that code for the same CDR3. The genes are TRBV10-3 and TRBJ1-1; the D gene is possibly TRBD1 (5 bases). Trimming took off 5 bases at V and 2 bases at J, with 9 bases between the two ends. CDR3 length: 13 amino acids. Germline lookup yields CDR1 ENHRY and CDR2 SYGVKD. CDR3: CAISLGGNTEAFF. CDR3 nucleotide sequence: TGTGCCATCAGTTTGGGGGGAAACACTGAAGCTTTCTTT.

This chain uses TRBV27 with TRBJ2-7; the match to TRBD2 covers 7 bases. Per the germline V gene, CDR1 is MNHEY and CDR2 is SMNVEV (reference sequence). CDR3 length: 14 amino acids. The J segment lost 2 bases and the V segment lost 10 bases, leaving 11 bases of the junction unmatched. For the CDR3, the DNA is TGTGCCACCTCCCCCCGGGACTACACCTACGAGCAGTACTTC. Amino acids: CATSPRDYTYEQYF.

The V call is TRBV5-1, the J call TRBJ2-7; no reliable D call. Germline V gene lookup returns CDR1 SGHRS and CDR2 YFSETQ. V lost 4 bases and J lost 7, with 15 bases in between. The CDR3 spans 13 residues. CDR3 protein: CASSTRGVGEQYF. The CDR3 DNA reads TGCGCCAGCAGCACCCGAGGTGTCGGAGAGCAGTACTTC.

This rearrangement joins TRBV6-1 to TRBJ2-1; perhaps TRBD2 as D (7 bases). V shed 4 bases and J shed 7 bases, with 23 bases lying between them. The CDR3 covers 17 residues. From germline, CDR1 is MNHNS and CDR2 SASEGT. In nucleotides, the CDR3 is TGTGCCAGCAGTGCCATAGCGGGTGGGGGGGCAACGAATGAGCAGTTCTTC. Its translation is CASSAIAGGGATNEQFF.

The gene calls are TRBV4-1 and TRBJ2-3, with TRBD2 matching over 11 bases. There are 19 residues in the CDR3. V gave up 1 base and J gave up 2 bases; unmatched junction bases: 11. Looked up from germline, CDR1 is MGHRA and CDR2 is YSYEKL. CDR3 in DNA: TGCGCCAGCAGCCAAGGGGTTAGCGGGGGGGCCGGTATCACAGATACGCAGTATTTT. This translates into CASSQGVSGGAGITDTQYF.

V and J are TRBV7-2 and TRBJ1-5; D unclear. V was pared by 2 bases and J by 7 bases, with 12 bases between. This CDR3 region has 14 residues. The germline gives CDR1 SGHTA, CDR2 FQGNSA. The CDR3 loop is CASSLQPRNQPQHF. DNA of the CDR3: TGTGCCAGCAGCTTACAGCCGAGGAACCAGCCCCAGCATTTT.

This sequence joins TRBV28 and TRBJ2-7, with D unclear. CDR1 and CDR2 (germline): MDHEN, SYDVKM. The V end lost 2 bases, the J end lost 2 bases, and 7 bases lay between the germline ends. This CDR3 has 13 amino acids. The CDR3 DNA follows: TGTGCCAGCAGTTTAGATGGGCCCTACGAGCAGTACTTC. As protein: CASSLDGPYEQYF.

This rearrangement joins TRBV6-5 to TRBJ1-1, with no clear D. V lost 7 bases and J 1 base, leaving 10 bases between the germline ends. CDR3 length: 13 residues. Germline CDR1 reads MNHEY; CDR2 reads SVGAGI. The CDR3 is CASTGPGNTEAFF. In DNA form, the CDR3 reads TGTGCCAGCACCGGTCCAGGGAACACTGAAGCTTTCTTT.

This clone was counted a few times. V gene TRBV27 combines with J gene TRBJ2-7; tentatively, D is TRBD1 (6 bases). CDR1 and CDR2 (germline): MNHEY, SMNVEV (reference sequence). The CDR3 has 15 amino acids. The CDR3 DNA follows: TGTGCTACCCTAATTGACAGGCCCCTTGCGGACGAGCAGTACTTC. Translated, it gives CATLIDRPLADEQYF.

This chain connects TRBV6-6 to TRBJ2-7, with D perhaps TRBD2 (7 bases). The V gene lost 8 bases and the J gene lost 3 bases, with 11 bases spanning the gap. This CDR3 contains 12 residues. The germline V gene has CDR1 MNHNY and CDR2 SVGAGI (reference sequence). The DNA of the CDR3 is TGTGCCAGCCGGGGAGGGGGCTACGAGCAGTACTTC. Translated: CASRGGGYEQYF.

CDR3: CASSFLAGGVYNEQFF. The CDR3 DNA reads TGTGCCAGCAGCTTTCTAGCGGGGGGGGTCTACAATGAGCAGTTCTTC. This chain links TRBV13 with TRBJ2-1, with 12 bases fitting TRBD2. J lost 3 bases, V lost 3 bases, and 3 bases had no gene match. The CDR3 has 16 residues. Germline CDR1 PRHDT, CDR2 FYEKMQ (reference sequence).

The chain uses TRBV9 and TRBJ1-1; the match to TRBD1 covers 10 bases. J lost 2 bases, V lost 4 bases, and 8 bases had no gene match. This CDR3 has 16 amino acids. Germline loops: CDR1 SGDLS, CDR2 YYNGEE. The CDR3 DNA sequence: TGTGCCAGCAGCACCAGGGACAGGGGACTTAACACTGAAGCTTTCTTT. Its protein product is CASSTRDRGLNTEAFF.

The rearrangement joins TRBV7-2 to TRBJ2-7, with 8 bases lining up with TRBD2. The CDR3 contains 16 residues. The ends lost 1 base at V and 4 bases at J; junction bases unmatched: 9. In germline, CDR1 is SGHTA, CDR2 FQGNSA. CDR3 sequence reads: CASSLEFGGGRYEQYF. The CDR3 DNA is TGTGCCAGCAGCTTAGAGTTCGGGGGGGGCCGATACGAGCAGTACTTC.

This chain joins TRBV6-6 and TRBJ1-5; 7 bases are shared with TRBD1. The V and J ends lost 10 bases and 4 bases, in that order; junction bases with no gene match: 10. There are 14 residues in the CDR3. Looked up from germline, CDR1 is MNHNY and CDR2 is SVGAGI (reference sequence). CDR3 in DNA: TGTGCCACAGGGGGGCAGGGGAGAAATCAGCCCCAGCATTTT. Its protein product is CATGGQGRNQPQHF.

The rearrangement links TRBV2 to TRBJ1-6; tentatively, D is TRBD1 (6 bases). The CDR3 covers 16 residues. V was shortened by 7 bases and J by 0 bases, with 13 bases between the two germline ends. Looked up from germline, CDR1 is SNHLY and CDR2 is FYNNEI. CDR3: CASMGTGSSYNSPLHF. CDR3 coding DNA: TGTGCCAGCATGGGAACAGGGAGCTCCTATAATTCACCCCTCCACTTT. The variable domain in full, completed from reference TRBV2 and TRBJ1-6, reads EPEVTQTPSHQVTQMGQEVILRCVPISNHLYFYWYRQILGQKVEFLVSFYNNEISEKSEIFDDQFSVERPDGSNFTLKIRSTKLEDSAMYFCASMGTGSSYNSPLHFGNGTRLTVT.

This clone was seen just once. The rearrangement joins TRBV5-5 to TRBJ2-7; D is unclear. The ends were cut back, 4 bases at V and 3 bases at J, with 11 bases in the middle. The CDR3 has 13 amino acids. In germline, CDR1 is SGHKS, CDR2 YYEKEE (reference sequence). The CDR3 spells CASSPTRSYEQYF. The DNA for the CDR3 is TGTGCCAGCAGCCCTACGAGGAGCTACGAGCAGTACTTC.

The rearrangement links TRBV5-1 to TRBJ1-2, with 9 bases fitting TRBD1. CDR3 size: 16 residues. J lost 1 base, V lost 1 base, and 5 bases had no gene match. The germline gives CDR1 SGHRS, CDR2 YFSETQ. CDR3 loop: CASSLTGTGSNYGYTF. CDR3 sequence (DNA): TGCGCCAGCAGCTTGACCGGGACAGGGAGTAACTATGGCTACACCTTC.

V and J are TRBV7-9 and TRBJ2-7; D might be TRBD2 (5 bases). Per germline, CDR1 SEHNR and CDR2 FQNEAQ (reference sequence). CDR3 length equals 11 residues. V gave up 6 bases and J gave up 11 bases, with 14 bases separating them. As DNA, the CDR3 is TGTGCCAGCAGGACAAACGGGGTTGAGTACTTC. Translating gives CASRTNGVEYF.

The V and J genes are TRBV2 and TRBJ2-2; 7 bases are shared with TRBD2. Per the germline V gene, CDR1 is SNHLY and CDR2 is FYNNEI. Trimming took 8 bases from V and 0 from J; bases not matched to a gene: 3. CDR3 length: 14 amino acids. CDR3 sequence: CASRDYTNTGELFF. The DNA of the CDR3 is TGTGCCAGCCGGGACTATACGAACACCGGGGAGCTGTTTTTT.

The chain uses TRBV4-2 and TRBJ2-3, with D uncertain. Trimming took 4 bases from V and 2 from J, leaving 19 bases between them. In germline, CDR1 is LGHNA, CDR2 YNFKEQ. The CDR3 is 17 residues long. In DNA, the CDR3 is TGTGCCAGCAGCCCCCATGGCGCTGGCGGTGTCACAGATACGCAGTATTTT. Protein: CASSPHGAGGVTDTQYF.